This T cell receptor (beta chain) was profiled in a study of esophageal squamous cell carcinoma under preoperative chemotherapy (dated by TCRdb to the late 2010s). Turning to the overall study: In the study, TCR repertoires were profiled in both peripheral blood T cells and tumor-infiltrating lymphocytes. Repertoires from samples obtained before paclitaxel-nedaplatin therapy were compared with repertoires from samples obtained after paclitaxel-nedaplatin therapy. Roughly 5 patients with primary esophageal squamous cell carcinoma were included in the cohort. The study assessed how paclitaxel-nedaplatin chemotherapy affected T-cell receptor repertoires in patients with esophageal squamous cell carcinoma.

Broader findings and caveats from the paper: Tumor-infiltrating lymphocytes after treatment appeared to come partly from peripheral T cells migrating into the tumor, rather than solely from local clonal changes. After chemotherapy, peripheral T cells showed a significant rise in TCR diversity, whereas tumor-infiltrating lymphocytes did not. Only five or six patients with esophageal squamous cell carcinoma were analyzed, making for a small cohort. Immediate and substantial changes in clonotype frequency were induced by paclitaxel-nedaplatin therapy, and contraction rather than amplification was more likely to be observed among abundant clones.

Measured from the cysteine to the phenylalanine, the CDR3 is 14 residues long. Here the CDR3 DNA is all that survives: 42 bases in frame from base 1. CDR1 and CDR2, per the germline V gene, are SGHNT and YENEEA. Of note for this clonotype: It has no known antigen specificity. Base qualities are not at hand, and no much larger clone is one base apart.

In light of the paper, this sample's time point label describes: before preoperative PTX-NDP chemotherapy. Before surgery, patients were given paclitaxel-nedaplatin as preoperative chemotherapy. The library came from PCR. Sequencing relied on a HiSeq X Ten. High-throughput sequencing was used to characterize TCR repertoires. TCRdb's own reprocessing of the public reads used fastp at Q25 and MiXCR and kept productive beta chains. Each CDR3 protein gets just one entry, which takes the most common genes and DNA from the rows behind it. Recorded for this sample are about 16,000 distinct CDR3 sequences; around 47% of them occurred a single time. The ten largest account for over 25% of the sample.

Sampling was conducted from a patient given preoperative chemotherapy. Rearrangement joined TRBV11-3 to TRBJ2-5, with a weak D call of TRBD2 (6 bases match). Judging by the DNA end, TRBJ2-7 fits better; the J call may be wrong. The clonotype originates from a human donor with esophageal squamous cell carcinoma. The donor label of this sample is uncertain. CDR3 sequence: CASSSRGSSYEQYF. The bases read TGTGCCAGCTCGTCCCGGGGGTCTTCCTACGAGCAGTACTTC.